The 2 T cell receptor beta chains in this list originate from one sample, sequenced in a study of blood T cell repertoires in COVID-19. Libraries were prepared by immunoSEQ multiplex PCR; TCRdb keeps only in-frame clonotypes and omits some of them. The sample has fewer than 90,000 clones, almost 90% seen once. Sequenced material: peripheral blood. Receptors were obtained from a woman older than 75 with active or convalescent COVID-19.

The gene calls are TRBV5-4 and TRBJ2-1, with TRBD2 identical over 9 bases. CDR1 is SGHNT, CDR2 YYREEE, per germline (reference sequence). V was clipped by 5 bases and J by 11 bases; unmatched bases: 5. The length of the CDR3 is 12 residues. Written as DNA, the CDR3 is TGTGCCAGCAGTCCGAGCGGGAGGCAGCAGTTCTTC. It codes for CASSPSGRQQFF. The complete variable domain, with remaining parts taken from reference TRBV5-4 and TRBJ2-1, reads ETGVTQSPTHLIKTRGQQVTLRCSSQSGHNTVSWYQQALGQGPQFIFQYYREEENGRGNFPPRFSGLQFPNYSSELNVNALELDDSALYLCASSPSGRQQFFGPGTRLTVL.

This clone was seen once. A junction boundary mismatches the germline segment, possibly from a read error. The chain combines TRBV13 with TRBJ1-2, with TRBD1 matching over 10 bases. Germline V lookup: CDR1 PRHDT, CDR2 FYEKMQ (reference sequence). The CDR3 has 17 residues. For the CDR3, the DNA is TGTGCCAGCAGCCTAGGGACAGGGGATACGGGTGACTATGGCTACACCTTC. Protein sequence: CASSLGTGDTGDYGYTF.